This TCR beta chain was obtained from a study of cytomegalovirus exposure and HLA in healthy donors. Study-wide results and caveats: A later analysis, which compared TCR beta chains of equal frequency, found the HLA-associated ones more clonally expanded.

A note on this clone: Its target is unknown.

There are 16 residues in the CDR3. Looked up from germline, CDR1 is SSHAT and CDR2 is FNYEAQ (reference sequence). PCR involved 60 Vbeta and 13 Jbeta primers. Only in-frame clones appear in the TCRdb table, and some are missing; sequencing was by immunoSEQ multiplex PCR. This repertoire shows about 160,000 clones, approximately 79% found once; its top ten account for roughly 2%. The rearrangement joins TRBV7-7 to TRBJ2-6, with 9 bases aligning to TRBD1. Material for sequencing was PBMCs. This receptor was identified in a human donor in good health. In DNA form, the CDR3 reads TGTGCTATCCTGGAACAGGGGGCTGCAGGGGCCAACGTCCTGACTTTC. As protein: CAILEQGAAGANVLTF.